The clone carrying this T cell receptor (beta chain) was observed a handful of times. Its matching antigen is unknown. With V trimmed by 3 bases and J by 5 bases, 6 bases remained unmatched. The length of the CDR3 is 13 residues. Germline-derived CDR1 and CDR2 are DFQATT and SNEGSKA (reference sequence). TCR beta CDR3 sequences were amplified from RNA transcripts. The primer set for the first-round RT-PCR of the TCR CDR3 was HTBI. TCRdb fed the multiplex PCR reads into MiXCR, producing one record per CDR3 protein. The sample has approximately 600,000 distinct CDR3 sequences; 20% to 25% are singletons. Researchers barred patients who had uncontrolled infection, other autoimmune disease, pregnancy or lactation. An approximately 10 ml volume of fresh peripheral blood provided the PBMCs. The data were obtained in a study of T cells in Graves' hyperthyroidism and ophthalmopathy. Findings of the study overall: Onset of ophthalmopathy came a median approximately 6.8 months after the model predicted it.

The source of this sequence is a man aged 30 to 39 with Graves' ophthalmopathy. The specimen was blood. The chain is built from TRBV20-1 and TRBJ1-2; 7 bases are a match to TRBD1. DNA of the CDR3: TGCAGTGCTAGGAGGCGACAGGGATATGGCTACACCTTC. Protein sequence: CSARRRQGYGYTF.